This T cell receptor (beta chain) was captured in a study of OX40 agonist ivuxolimab in advanced cancers. Study details: Partial responses were recorded for three patients, including one with hepatocellular carcinoma and two with cutaneous melanoma. Study outcomes and limitations: It was also the case that some nonresponders had low normalized T-cell clonal expansion. Clonal expansion was seen in CD4+ and CD8+ blood T cells by week 6 at 0.1 to 3.0 mg/kg.

This clone was seen more than once but under ten times. Its target is not known. Trimming took 4 bases from V and 6 from J, leaving 13 bases between them. The CDR3 is made up of 13 amino acids. Germline assignment: CDR1 SGDLS and CDR2 YYNGEE. The assay was immunoSEQ multiplex PCR, and TCRdb's table has in-frame clones only and misses some. Of 91,000 or so clones detected, around 86% appear once; the ten largest clones hold around 1.8%. The receptor was derived from an adult with an advanced solid tumor such as melanoma, head and neck, liver or kidney cancer. This chain connects TRBV9 to TRBJ1-2; D unresolved. The input for sequencing was CD4+ or CD8+ T cells sorted from blood, taken in a trial of the OX40 agonist ivuxolimab. The CDR3 region is CASSPRGSDGYTF. In DNA, the CDR3 is TGTGCCAGCAGCCCCCGCGGATCTGATGGCTACACCTTC.